A single sample is the source of the 30 T cell receptor beta chains below, sequenced in a study of cytomegalovirus exposure and HLA in healthy donors. Sequencing was performed with immunoSEQ multiplex PCR; in TCRdb, only in-frame clones are kept and a portion is missing. The sample consists of some 69,000 clones, just under 95% of them appearing once. Sequenced: PBMCs. Every receptor here comes from a man aged 18 to 29 in good health and CMV-seropositive.

The chain recombines TRBV6-5 with TRBJ2-7; D might be TRBD2 (6 bases). Germline V CDR1 and CDR2: MNHEY, SVGAGI. This CDR3 has 14 residues. With 0 bases removed from V and 5 bases from J, the gap between germline ends came to 11 bases. The CDR3 DNA reads TGTGCCAGCAGTTACTCAGGACTACGCGACGAGCAGTACTTC. It codes for CASSYSGLRDEQYF.

This chain joins TRBV7-9 and TRBJ1-1, with TRBD1 matching 7 bases. Losses at the gene ends were 5 bases for V and 8 bases for J; bases not matched to a gene: 5. This CDR3 spans 12 amino acids. Germline V gene sequence: CDR1 SEHNR, CDR2 FQNEAQ (reference sequence). The CDR3 protein is CASSGDRREAFF. The CDR3 coding sequence is TGTGCCAGCAGCGGGGACAGAAGAGAAGCTTTCTTT.

The V gene is TRBV19, the J gene TRBJ1-2; D not certain. The CDR3 has 15 residues. Per the germline V gene, CDR1 is LNHDA and CDR2 is SQIVND (reference sequence). V shed 5 bases and J shed 0 bases, with 13 bases lying between them. The DNA for the CDR3 is TGTGCCAGTAGTCGCGGGGTGGCGGCTAACTATGGCTACACCTTC. It encodes CASSRGVAANYGYTF. Full variable domain (remainder filled in from reference TRBV19 and TRBJ1-2): DGGITQSPKYLFRKEGQNVTLSCEQNLNHDAMYWYRQDPGQGLRLIYYSQIVNDFQKGDIAEGYSVSREKKESFPLTVTSAQKNPTAFYLCASSRGVAANYGYTFGSGTRLTVV.

The chain joins TRBV6-5 to TRBJ1-4; weak D call: TRBD1 (6 bases). The germline V gene encodes CDR1 MNHEY and CDR2 SVGAGI. Trimming took 6 bases from V and 0 from J, leaving 11 bases between them. The CDR3 totals 15 residues. For the CDR3, the DNA is TGTGCCAGCAGACCCGGACAGTCAACTAATGAAAAACTGTTTTTT. This sequence encodes CASRPGQSTNEKLFF.

The chain joins TRBV2 to TRBJ2-7; 10 bases map to TRBD1. The V gene's germline CDR1 is SNHLY and CDR2 FYNNEI. The J segment lost 3 bases and the V segment lost 4 bases, leaving 3 bases of the junction unmatched. CDR3 length: 14 amino acids. CDR3 nucleotides: TGTGCCAGCAGTGCGGGACAGGGGATCTACGAGCAGTACTTC. It translates to CASSAGQGIYEQYF.

This chain joins TRBV27 and TRBJ1-6, with 7 bases matching TRBD1. Germline trimming cut 6 bases from V and 7 bases from J; bases unmatched to any gene: 12. The germline V gene has CDR1 MNHEY and CDR2 SMNVEV (reference sequence). CDR3 size: 16 residues. This CDR3 is CASRQQGIVWNSPLHF. CDR3 nucleotide sequence: TGTGCCAGCAGACAACAGGGGATTGTTTGGAATTCACCCCTCCACTTT.

The V and J genes are TRBV7-9 and TRBJ1-1; D gene ambiguous. CDR3 length: 18 residues. The V end lost 0 bases, the J end lost 0 bases, and 17 bases lay between the germline ends. Per the germline V gene, CDR1 is SEHNR and CDR2 is FQNEAQ (reference sequence). The CDR3 spells CASSLAPLAQALNTEAFF. In nucleotides, the CDR3 is TGTGCCAGCAGCTTAGCCCCCTTGGCCCAGGCCCTGAACACTGAAGCTTTCTTT. The complete variable domain, with remaining parts taken from reference TRBV7-9 and TRBJ1-1, reads DTGVSQNPRHKITKRGQNVTFRCDPISEHNRLYWYRQTLGQGPEFLTYFQNEAQLEKSRLLSDRFSAERPKGSFSTLEIQRTEQGDSAMYLCASSLAPLAQALNTEAFFGQGTRLTVV.

The chain uses TRBV2 and TRBJ1-5, with D possibly matching TRBD1 (5 bases). This CDR3 has 15 residues. The V end lost 3 bases, the J end lost 7 bases, and 16 bases lay between the germline ends. The germline V gene has CDR1 SNHLY and CDR2 FYNNEI. The CDR3 DNA is TGTGCCAGCAGTGAGGGGGGTATGTCAAGACAGCCCCAGCATTTT. This gives the protein CASSEGGMSRQPQHF. The full variable domain, with the rest looked up from reference TRBV2 and TRBJ1-5, is EPEVTQTPSHQVTQMGQEVILRCVPISNHLYFYWYRQILGQKVEFLVSFYNNEISEKSEIFDDQFSVERPDGSNFTLKIRSTKLEDSAMYFCASSEGGMSRQPQHFGDGTRLSIL.

V gene TRBV27 combines with J gene TRBJ2-7; no definite D call. Between the trimmed V and J ends, which lost 0 bases and 2 bases, there was a span of 5 bases. Germline-derived CDR1 and CDR2 are MNHEY and SMNVEV (reference sequence). The CDR3 loop spans 13 amino acids. As DNA, the CDR3 is TGTGCCAGCAGTTTATCCACAACCTACGAGCAGTACTTC. Its protein is CASSLSTTYEQYF.

This clone has a single count. The genes are TRBV27 and TRBJ1-4; D ambiguous. The CDR3 is 13 amino acids. V was trimmed by 5 bases and J by 7 bases, leaving 11 bases between them. CDR1 and CDR2 (germline): MNHEY, SMNVEV (reference sequence). The chain's CDR3 is CASSQRDGEKLFF. The CDR3 DNA follows: TGTGCCAGCAGTCAGAGGGATGGTGAAAAACTGTTTTTT.

This chain links TRBV6-5 with TRBJ2-1, with D uncertain. Trimming left V 2 bases short and J 3 bases short, with 11 bases between. CDR3 length equals 15 residues. Germline V lookup: CDR1 MNHEY, CDR2 SVGAGI. As DNA, the CDR3 is TGTGCCAGCAGTTACATCAGGCAGAGCTACAATGAGCAGTTCTTC. It translates to CASSYIRQSYNEQFF.

Comment on this clone: Other DNA sequences in the same sample also yield this CDR3. This rearrangement joins TRBV5-1 to TRBJ2-3; D possibly corresponds to TRBD2 (5 bases). The CDR3 runs 14 residues. Per the germline V gene, CDR1 is SGHRS and CDR2 is YFSETQ. V lost 0 bases and J lost 1, with 6 bases in between. This CDR3 is CASSLAGGTDTQYF. Written as DNA, the CDR3 is TGCGCCAGCAGCTTGGCCGGGGGCACAGATACGCAGTATTTT.

J is TRBJ2-2 and V is TRBV27, with D perhaps TRBD1 (5 bases). This CDR3 is 13 amino acids long. Germline assignment: CDR1 MNHEY and CDR2 SMNVEV (reference sequence). Trimming removed 5 bases from V and 9 bases from J, with 13 bases in between. DNA for the CDR3: TGTGCCAGCAGTCCACAGGTGCTGAGGGAGCTGTTTTTT. Amino acid sequence: CASSPQVLRELFF.

This rearrangement joins TRBV7-9 to TRBJ1-2, with a possible D match to TRBD1 (6 bases). V lost 2 bases, J lost 7 bases, and 14 bases lay in between. The CDR3 has 14 residues. The V gene's germline CDR1 is SEHNR and CDR2 FQNEAQ (reference sequence). The CDR3 loop is CASSLSGTKVGYTF. CDR3 DNA: TGTGCCAGCAGCTTATCCGGGACAAAAGTTGGCTACACCTTC.

The chain has TRBV6-1 and TRBJ2-3; 9 bases are shared with TRBD1. Germline CDR1 is MNHNS and CDR2 is SASEGT. CDR3 length equals 16 residues. V lost 3 bases and J lost 5; bases outside the gene matches: 9. The CDR3 DNA reads TGTGCCAGCAGTGACGGAACAGGGGGCGCGGTAGATACGCAGTATTTT. As protein: CASSDGTGGAVDTQYF.

CDR3: CAWDAGRDSTYEQYF. The CDR3 nucleotides read TGTGCCTGGGATGCGGGTCGGGACAGTACTTACGAGCAGTACTTC. The rearrangement links TRBV30 to TRBJ2-7; 7 bases match TRBD1. Germline V CDR1 and CDR2: GTSNPN, SVGIG (reference sequence). This CDR3 comprises 15 residues. With 5 bases clipped from V and 4 bases from J, the junction kept 14 bases outside the gene matches.

The chain recombines TRBV7-2 with TRBJ2-3, with 12 positions matching TRBD2. This CDR3 has 19 amino acids. V shed 4 bases and J 0 bases; nucleotides not matched to a gene: 11. Germline V CDR1 and CDR2: SGHTA, FQGNSA. The CDR3 loop reads CASSYTSGRPGASTDTQYF. The CDR3 DNA reads as TGTGCCAGCAGCTACACTAGCGGGAGGCCGGGTGCGAGCACAGATACGCAGTATTTT.

The chain links TRBV6-1 to TRBJ2-7; 8 bases fit TRBD2. CDR1 MNHNS and CDR2 SASEGT come from the germline V gene. Losses at the gene ends were 4 bases for V and 2 bases for J; bases not matched to a gene: 4. This CDR3 is built from 14 residues. DNA of the CDR3: TGTGCCAGCAGTGGGGGACTAGGGACCTACGAGCAGTACTTC. Amino acids: CASSGGLGTYEQYF.

The V call is TRBV7-9, the J call TRBJ2-2; TRBD2 matches at 7 bases. The CDR3 is 15 residues long. CDR1 and CDR2 from the germline V gene are SEHNR and FQNEAQ (reference sequence). J gave up 3 bases and V 1 base, and 2 bases lay outside the gene matches. The CDR3 nucleotides read TGTGCCAGCAGCTTAGGGGCGGGGGACACCGGGGAGCTGTTTTTT. It is translated as CASSLGAGDTGELFF.

The chain joins TRBV4-1 to TRBJ2-3, with 12 bases aligning to TRBD1. The CDR3 length is 17 residues. V dropped 5 bases and J dropped 5; count of bases not matched to a gene: 11. CDR1 and CDR2 (germline): MGHRA, YSYEKL. The chain's CDR3 is CASSTRAGTGGGDTQYF. The CDR3 DNA is TGCGCCAGCAGCACCCGGGCCGGGACAGGGGGCGGAGATACGCAGTATTTT.

Only one count was recorded for this clone. The rearrangement uses TRBV28 and TRBJ2-4; D unresolved. Germline CDR1 is MDHEN and CDR2 is SYDVKM. V was cut by 7 bases and J by 0 bases, with 13 bases left in between. This CDR3 is built from 15 residues. CDR3: CASISGKLAKNIQYF. CDR3 nucleotides: TGTGCCAGCATCTCAGGCAAATTAGCCAAAAACATTCAGTACTTC.

This clone is classed as medium-sized. The chain links TRBV16 to TRBJ1-2; TRBD1 might be the D (6 bases). The length of the CDR3 is 12 residues. The V gene lost 3 bases and the J gene lost 4 bases, with 6 bases spanning the gap. CDR1 KGHSY and CDR2 FQNENV come from the germline V gene. CDR3 bases: TGTGCCAGCAGCCAGGACAGCTATGGCTACACCTTC. Protein product: CASSQDSYGYTF. Variable domain in full (rest from reference TRBV16 and TRBJ1-2): GEEVAQTPKHLVRGEGQKAKLYCAPIKGHSYVFWYQQVLKNEFKFLISFQNENVFDETGMPKERFSAKCLPNSPCSLEIQATKLEDSAVYFCASSQDSYGYTFGSGTRLTVV.

This chain connects TRBV29-1 to TRBJ2-1, with 12 bases that match TRBD2. Germline trimming cut 7 bases from V and 0 bases from J; bases unmatched to any gene: 4. The CDR3 is 15 amino acids. Germline values: CDR1 SQVTM, CDR2 ANQGSEA. The CDR3 reads CSGGLAGLSYNEQFF. As DNA, the CDR3 is TGCAGCGGAGGACTAGCGGGACTCTCCTACAATGAGCAGTTCTTC.

This clone came up a few times. The gene calls are TRBV28 and TRBJ1-2, with D possibly TRBD1 on 5 matching bases. The CDR3 runs to 12 residues. V lost 6 bases and J 4 bases, leaving 9 bases between the germline ends. Germline CDR1 reads MDHEN; CDR2 reads SYDVKM. DNA for the CDR3: TGTGCCAGCAGCGGAGGGGTCTATGGCTACACCTTC. This translates into CASSGGVYGYTF.

The count of this clone is one. The chain employs TRBV18 and TRBJ2-3, with 10 nucleotides matching TRBD2. The CDR3 sequence is 16 residues long. Looked up from germline, CDR1 is KGHSH and CDR2 is LQKENI. V trimming: 1 base; J trimming: 4 bases; junction bases outside the gene matches: 5. The CDR3 region has the DNA TGTGCCAGCTCACCACAAGCGGGAGGGCCTGCAGATACGCAGTATTTT. Protein: CASSPQAGGPADTQYF.

The V gene is TRBV7-8, the J gene TRBJ2-5; 9 nucleotides align to TRBD2. V was pared by 5 bases and J by 5 bases, with 3 bases of the junction left unmatched. CDR1 and CDR2 from the germline V gene are SGHVS and FQNEAQ. The CDR3 runs to 13 residues. Written as DNA, the CDR3 is TGTGCCAGCAGCCGCGGACTAGCGGAGACCCAGTACTTC. This gives the protein CASSRGLAETQYF.

The genes are TRBV4-1 and TRBJ2-7; D not resolved. Germline CDR1 is MGHRA and CDR2 is YSYEKL. The CDR3 contains 14 residues. Trimming removed 2 bases at V and 1 base at J, with 9 bases between. The CDR3 DNA is TGCGCCAGCAGCCAATTTTCCGGGTCCTACGAGCAGTACTTC. Translated: CASSQFSGSYEQYF.

V usage is TRBV5-4 and J usage is TRBJ2-6; no definite D call. V was trimmed by 1 base and J by 4 bases, leaving 9 bases between them. Germline V gives CDR1 SGHNT, CDR2 YYREEE (reference sequence). This CDR3 is built from 15 residues. The chain's CDR3 is CASSLWVAGANVLTF. DNA of the CDR3: TGTGCCAGCAGCTTGTGGGTAGCAGGGGCCAACGTCCTGACTTTC.

The chain recombines TRBV7-3 with TRBJ2-5, with 8 nucleotides matching TRBD1. Per germline, CDR1 SGHTA and CDR2 FQGTGA. The V segment lost 3 bases and the J segment 5 bases; nucleotides outside the gene matches: 2. The CDR3 extends over 13 amino acids. In nucleotides, the CDR3 is TGTGCCAGCAGCTTGGACAGGGAGGAGACCCAGTACTTC. It specifies CASSLDREETQYF.

Note on this clone: The same CDR3 also results from other DNA sequences found in this sample. The V and J genes are TRBV6-6 and TRBJ2-2; D remains ambiguous. From germline, CDR1 is MNHNY and CDR2 SVGAGI (reference sequence). The CDR3 has 13 residues. The germline V and J ends were trimmed by 4 bases and 5 bases, with 8 bases remaining between them. CDR3 DNA: TGTGCCAGCAGTTCCTCCGGGACCGGGGAGCTGTTTTTT. Residues: CASSSSGTGELFF.